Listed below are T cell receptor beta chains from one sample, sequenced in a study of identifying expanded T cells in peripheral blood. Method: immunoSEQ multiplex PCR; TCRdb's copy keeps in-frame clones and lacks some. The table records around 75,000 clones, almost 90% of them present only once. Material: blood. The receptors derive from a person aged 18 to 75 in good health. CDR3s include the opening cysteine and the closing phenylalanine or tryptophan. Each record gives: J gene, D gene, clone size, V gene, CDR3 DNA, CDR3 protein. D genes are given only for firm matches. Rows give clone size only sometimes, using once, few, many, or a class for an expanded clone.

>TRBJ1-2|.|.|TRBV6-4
TGTGCCAGCAGTGACTCGGGTAGGTCTCCATACTATGGCTACACCTTC
CASSDSGRSPYYGYTF
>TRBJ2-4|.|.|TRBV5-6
TGTGCCAGCAGCTACTTAGGAACGAGTGGGTACTTC
CASSYLGTSGYF
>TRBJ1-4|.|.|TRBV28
TGTGCCAGCAGGAAACAGGGCGGAGGTGAAAAACTGTTTTTT
CASRKQGGGEKLFF
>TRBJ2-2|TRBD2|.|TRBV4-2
TGTGCCAGCAGCCAACCTGGTCTAGCGGGAGGGGAGCTGTTTTTT
CASSQPGLAGGELFF
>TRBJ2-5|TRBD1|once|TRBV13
TGTGCCAGCAGCATACAGGGGGCAGGGGAGACCCAGTACTTC
CASSIQGAGETQYF
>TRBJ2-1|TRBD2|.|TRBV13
TGTGCCAGCAGCCCGTCCGGGACTAGCGGGATGGGGGAGCAGTTCTTC
CASSPSGTSGMGEQFF
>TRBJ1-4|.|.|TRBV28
TGTGCCAGCAGACGGGGTAATGAAAAACTGTTTTTT
CASRRGNEKLFF
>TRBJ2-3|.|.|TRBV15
TGTGCCACCAGCAGAGATAAAGGTACGCAGTATTTT
CATSRDKGTQYF
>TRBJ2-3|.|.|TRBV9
TGTGCCAGCAGCGTAGACCTCCAAGAGCGGAATACGCAGTATTTT
CASSVDLQERNTQYF
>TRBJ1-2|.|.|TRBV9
TGTGCCAGCAGCCCGGAGTTGGGGCTCCGGGGTCGTGGCTACACCTTC
CASSPELGLRGRGYTF
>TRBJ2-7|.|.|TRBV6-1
TGTGCCAGTCTGGGTGTTTTCTACGAGCAGTACTTC
CASLGVFYEQYF
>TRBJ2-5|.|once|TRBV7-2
TGTGCCAGCAGCTCGGGACGGAAAGAGACCCAGTACTTC
CASSSGRKETQYF
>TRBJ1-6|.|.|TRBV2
TGTGCCAGCAGCGATTTGGCCAGGTCACCCCTCCACTTT
CASSDLARSPLHF
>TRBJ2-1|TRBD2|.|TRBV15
TGTGCCACCAGCAGAGGGGGACTAGCGGGCAATGAGCAGTTCTTC
CATSRGGLAGNEQFF
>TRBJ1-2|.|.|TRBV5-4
TGTGCCAGCAGCTTAGATGTTAACTATGGCTACACCTTC
CASSLDVNYGYTF
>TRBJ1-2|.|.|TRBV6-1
TGTGCCAGCAGTGAATTGGCAGGGCCCTATGGCTACACCTTC
CASSELAGPYGYTF
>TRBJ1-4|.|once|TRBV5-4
TGTGCCAGCAGCAGAAGTCAAGGAGAAAAACTGTTTTTT
CASSRSQGEKLFF